These 7 T cell receptor beta chains were all obtained from the same sample, sequenced in a study of response to subunit inactivated influenza vaccine. In TCRdb, the RT-PCR reads were re-called with MiXCR into one record per CDR3 protein. The profile shows more than 600,000 distinct CDR3 sequences, less than 20% of them singletons. Sequenced material: PBMCs from blood, taken about 5 days after vaccination. The receptors come from a man in his fifties who received an inactivated influenza vaccine.

This chain uses TRBV6-2 or TRBV6-3 with TRBJ2-7; TRBD1 agrees at 7 bases. The CDR3 runs 12 residues. V was pared by 8 bases and J by 1 base, with 2 bases of the junction left unmatched. Germline V lookup: CDR1 MNHEY, CDR2 SVGEGT. The CDR3 loop reads CASLTGSYEQYF. The CDR3 bases are TGTGCCAGCCTGACAGGGTCCTACGAGCAGTACTTC.

This clonotype was seen repeatedly, ten times or more. This sequence joins TRBV5-1 and TRBJ2-5; no firm D call. The CDR3 is made up of 13 amino acids. V dropped 6 bases and J dropped 5 bases, with 14 bases sitting between them. Germline CDR1 and CDR2: SGHRS and YFSETQ. The CDR3 spells CASNGEQRETQYF. The CDR3 DNA sequence: TGCGCCAGCAATGGGGAACAGAGGGAGACCCAGTACTTC. Based on the CDR3 plus reference TRBV5-1 and TRBJ2-5, the full variable domain is KAGVTQTPRYLIKTRGQQVTLSCSPISGHRSVSWYQQTPGQGLQFLFEYFSETQRNKGNFPGRFSGRQFSNSRSEMNVSTLELGDSALYLCASNGEQRETQYFGPGTRLLVL.

In this sample, this clonotype turned up a few times. The V gene is TRBV20-1, the J gene TRBJ2-7, with D perhaps matching TRBD2 (5 bases). V was clipped by 0 bases and J by 3 bases, with 9 bases between them. The CDR3 loop spans 13 amino acids. CDR1 and CDR2 (germline): DFQATT, SNEGSKA (reference sequence). The CDR3 is CSARDLAGYEQYF. CDR3 nucleotides: TGCAGTGCTAGAGATCTGGCGGGCTACGAGCAGTACTTC.

This clonotype has just a few counts. The chain joins TRBV20-1 to TRBJ2-5; 8 nucleotides line up with TRBD2. The CDR3 is made up of 13 amino acids. V lost 6 bases to trimming and J lost 4 bases; unmatched junction nucleotides: 7. Germline assignment: CDR1 DFQATT and CDR2 SNEGSKA (reference sequence). The CDR3 here is CSAPRGGSETQYF. CDR3 in DNA: TGCAGTGCCCCCCGGGGGGGGTCAGAGACCCAGTACTTC.

This clonotype showed up just a few times. V and J are TRBV29-1 and TRBJ1-1; TRBD1 agrees at 7 bases. With 7 bases clipped from V and 6 bases from J, the junction kept 5 bases outside the gene matches. CDR3 length: 11 amino acids. The germline V gene has CDR1 SQVTM and CDR2 ANQGSEA. The CDR3: CSGKTGPEAFF. The CDR3 bases are TGCAGCGGCAAGACAGGGCCTGAAGCTTTCTTT.

This clonotype was seen a few times. V usage is TRBV20-1 and J usage is TRBJ2-5, with 7 bases identical to TRBD2. The CDR3 contains 15 residues. V was clipped by 3 bases and J by 5 bases; unmatched bases: 12. The germline V gene encodes CDR1 DFQATT and CDR2 SNEGSKA (reference sequence). This chain's CDR3 is CSASKRAGAGETQYF. CDR3 DNA sequence: TGCAGTGCTAGCAAGCGTGCGGGAGCGGGGGAGACCCAGTACTTC.

This clonotype was observed a handful of times. The chain recombines TRBV20-1 with TRBJ1-2; the D is unclear. This CDR3 has 12 residues. CDR1 is DFQATT and CDR2 is SNEGSKA in the germline V gene (reference sequence). CDR3 DNA: TGCAAGATAGGACTTCTAAACTATGGCTACACCTTC. Protein: CKIGLLNYGYTF.